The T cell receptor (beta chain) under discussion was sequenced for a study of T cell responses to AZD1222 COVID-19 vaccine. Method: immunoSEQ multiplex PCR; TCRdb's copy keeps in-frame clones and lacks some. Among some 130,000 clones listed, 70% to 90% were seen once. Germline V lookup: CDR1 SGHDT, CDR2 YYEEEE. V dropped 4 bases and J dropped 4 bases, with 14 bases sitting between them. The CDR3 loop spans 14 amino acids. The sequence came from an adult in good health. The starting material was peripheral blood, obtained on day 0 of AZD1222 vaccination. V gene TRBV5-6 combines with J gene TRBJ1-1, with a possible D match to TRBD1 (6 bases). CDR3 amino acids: CASSGQLGSTEAFF. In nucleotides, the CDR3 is TGTGCCAGCAGCGGACAGCTTGGAAGCACTGAAGCTTTCTTT.